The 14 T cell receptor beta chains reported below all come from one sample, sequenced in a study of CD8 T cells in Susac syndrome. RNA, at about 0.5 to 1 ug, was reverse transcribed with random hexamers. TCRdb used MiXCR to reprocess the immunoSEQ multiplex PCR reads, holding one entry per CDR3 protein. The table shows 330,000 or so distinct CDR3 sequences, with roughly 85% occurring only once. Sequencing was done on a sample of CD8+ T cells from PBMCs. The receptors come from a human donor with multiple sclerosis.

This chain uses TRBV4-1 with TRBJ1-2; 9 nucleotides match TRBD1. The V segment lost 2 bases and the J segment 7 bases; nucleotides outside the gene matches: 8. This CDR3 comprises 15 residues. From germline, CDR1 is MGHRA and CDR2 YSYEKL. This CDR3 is CASSQTGQGSFGYTF. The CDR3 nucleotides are TGCGCCAGCAGCCAAACTGGACAGGGGAGTTTTGGCTACACCTTC.

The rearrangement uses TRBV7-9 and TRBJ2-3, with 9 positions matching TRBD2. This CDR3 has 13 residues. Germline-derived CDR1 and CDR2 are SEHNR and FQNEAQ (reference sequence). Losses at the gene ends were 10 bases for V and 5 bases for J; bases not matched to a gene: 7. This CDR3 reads CAIEREEGDTQYF. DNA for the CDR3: TGTGCCATCGAGCGGGAGGAAGGAGATACGCAGTATTTT.

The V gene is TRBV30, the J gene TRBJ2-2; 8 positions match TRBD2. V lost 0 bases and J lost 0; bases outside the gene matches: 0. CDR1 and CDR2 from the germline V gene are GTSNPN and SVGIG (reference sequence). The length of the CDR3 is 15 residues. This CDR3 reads CAWSVAGANTGELFF. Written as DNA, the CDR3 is TGTGCCTGGAGTGTAGCGGGAGCGAACACCGGGGAGCTGTTTTTT.

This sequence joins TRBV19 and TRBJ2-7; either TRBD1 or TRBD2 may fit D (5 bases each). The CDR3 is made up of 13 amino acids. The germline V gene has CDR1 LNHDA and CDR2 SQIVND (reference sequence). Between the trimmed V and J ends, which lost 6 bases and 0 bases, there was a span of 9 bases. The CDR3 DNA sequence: TGTGCCAGTAGGTCGGGGCCCTCCTACGAGCAGTACTTC. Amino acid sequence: CASRSGPSYEQYF.

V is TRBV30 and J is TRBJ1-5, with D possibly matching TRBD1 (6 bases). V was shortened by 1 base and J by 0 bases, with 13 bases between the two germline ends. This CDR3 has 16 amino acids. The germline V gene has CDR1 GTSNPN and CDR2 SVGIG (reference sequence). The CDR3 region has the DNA TGTGCCTGGAGTGCCGAGGGGGGTGGTAGCAATCAGCCCCAGCATTTT. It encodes CAWSAEGGGSNQPQHF.

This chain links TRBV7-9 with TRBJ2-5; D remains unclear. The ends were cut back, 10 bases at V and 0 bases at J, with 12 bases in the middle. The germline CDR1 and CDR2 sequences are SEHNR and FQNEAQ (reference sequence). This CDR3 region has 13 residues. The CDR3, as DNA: TGTGCCATCGTACCCGAGTACCAAGAGACCCAGTACTTC. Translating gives CAIVPEYQETQYF.

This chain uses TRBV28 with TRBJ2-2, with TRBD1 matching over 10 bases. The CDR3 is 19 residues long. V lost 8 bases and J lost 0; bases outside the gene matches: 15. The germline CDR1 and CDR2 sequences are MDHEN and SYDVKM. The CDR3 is CASCAPPGQGITNTGELFF. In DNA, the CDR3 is TGTGCCAGCTGCGCCCCCCCGGGACAGGGGATAACGAACACCGGGGAGCTGTTTTTT. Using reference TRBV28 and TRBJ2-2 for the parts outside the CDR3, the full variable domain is DVKVTQSSRYLVKRTGEKVFLECVQDMDHENMFWYRQDPGLGLRLIYFSYDVKMKEKGDIPEGYSVSREKKERFSLILESASTNQTSMYLCASCAPPGQGITNTGELFFGEGSRLTVL.

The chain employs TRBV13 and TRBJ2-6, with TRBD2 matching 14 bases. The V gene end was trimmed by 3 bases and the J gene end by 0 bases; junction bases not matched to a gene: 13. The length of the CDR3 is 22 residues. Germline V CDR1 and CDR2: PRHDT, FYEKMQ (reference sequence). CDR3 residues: CASSFRTGLAGGSRSGANVLTF. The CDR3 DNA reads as TGTGCCAGCAGCTTCAGAACAGGACTAGCGGGGGGAAGCCGCTCTGGGGCCAACGTCCTGACTTTC.

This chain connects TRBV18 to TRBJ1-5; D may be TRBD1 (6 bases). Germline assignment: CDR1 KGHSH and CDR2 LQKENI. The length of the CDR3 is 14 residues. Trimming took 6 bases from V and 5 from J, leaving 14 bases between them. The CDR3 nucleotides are TGTGCCAGCTCGCCAACAGGGCGGGATCAGCCCCAGCATTTT. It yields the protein CASSPTGRDQPQHF.

This chain's CDR3 is CASSYPPSGSSYNEQFF. CDR3 nucleotides: TGTGCCAGCAGTTACCCTCCTAGCGGGAGCTCCTACAATGAGCAGTTCTTC. The J gene is TRBJ2-1, the V gene TRBV6-5, with 10 bases identical to TRBD2. The CDR3 sequence is 17 residues long. Unmatched junction bases numbered 4, after V lost 2 bases and J lost 0 bases. CDR1 MNHEY and CDR2 SVGAGI come from the germline V gene.

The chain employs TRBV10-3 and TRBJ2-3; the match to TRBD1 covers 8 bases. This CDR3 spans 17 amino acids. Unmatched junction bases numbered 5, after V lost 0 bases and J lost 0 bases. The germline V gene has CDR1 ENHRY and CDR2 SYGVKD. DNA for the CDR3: TGTGCCATCAGTGAGTCCCTAGGGACAGGAAGCACAGATACGCAGTATTTT. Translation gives CAISESLGTGSTDTQYF.

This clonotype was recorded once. DNA for the CDR3: TGTGCCAGTCAAGGACAGGGGGCGGGCATTCAGTACTTC. Protein: CASQGQGAGIQYF. This sequence joins TRBV19 and TRBJ2-4; 11 bases align to TRBD1. The CDR3 runs to 13 residues. Germline loops: CDR1 LNHDA, CDR2 SQIVND (reference sequence). With 8 bases clipped from V and 9 bases from J, the junction kept 6 bases outside the gene matches.

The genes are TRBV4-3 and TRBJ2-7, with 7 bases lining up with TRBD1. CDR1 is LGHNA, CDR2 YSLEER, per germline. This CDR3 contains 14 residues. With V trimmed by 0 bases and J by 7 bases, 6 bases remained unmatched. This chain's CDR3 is CASSQDRTDREQYF. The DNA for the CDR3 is TGCGCCAGCAGCCAAGATCGCACGGACAGGGAGCAGTACTTC.

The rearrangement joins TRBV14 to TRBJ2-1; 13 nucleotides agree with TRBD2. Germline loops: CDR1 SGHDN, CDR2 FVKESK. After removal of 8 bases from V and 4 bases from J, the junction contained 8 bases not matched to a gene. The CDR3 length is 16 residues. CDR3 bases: TGTGCCAGCTCGATCCGACTAGCGGGAGGATACAATGAGCAGTTCTTC. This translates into CASSIRLAGGYNEQFF. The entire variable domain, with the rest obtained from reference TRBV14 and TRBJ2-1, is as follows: EAGVTQFPSHSVIEKGQTVTLRCDPISGHDNLYWYRRVMGKEIKFLLHFVKESKQDESGMPNNRFLAERTGGTYSTLKVQPAELEDSGVYFCASSIRLAGGYNEQFFGPGTRLTVL.